Following are 4 T cell receptor beta chains from one sample sequenced in a study of TIL therapy for anti-PD-1-resistant metastatic lung cancer. The immunoSEQ assay was v3. TCRdb's copy holds only in-frame clones and misses some; the assay was immunoSEQ multiplex PCR. The sample lists nearly 15,000 clones, about 84% seen once, with roughly 0.86% in the top ten. Indicated time point: pre-treatment sample, taken before nivolumab and TIL therapy. Sequenced here: blood, sampled at baseline. These receptors all come from a person aged 25-85 years with non-small cell lung cancer.

The V call is TRBV5-4, the J call TRBJ2-2, with 7 positions matching TRBD1. Germline V gene data show CDR1 as SGHNT and CDR2 as YYREEE (reference sequence). The CDR3 sequence is 17 residues long. V lost 4 bases and J lost 7; bases outside the gene matches: 16. The CDR3 spells CASSQDTGTVISGELFF. The CDR3 DNA sequence: TGTGCCAGCAGCCAAGATACCGGGACAGTAATCAGCGGGGAGCTGTTTTTT.

The table lists this clone with a few counts. The chain carries TRBV19 and TRBJ1-5; 8 positions match TRBD1. The length of the CDR3 is 13 residues. Germline CDR1 LNHDA, CDR2 SQIVND (reference sequence). V was clipped by 8 bases and J by 6 bases; unmatched bases: 6. CDR3 protein: CASLDRDGQPQHF. The CDR3 nucleotides are TGTGCCAGTCTGGACAGGGACGGTCAGCCCCAGCATTTT.

This sequence joins TRBV2 and TRBJ2-7; 8 bases line up with TRBD2. The CDR3 runs 15 residues. V lost 6 bases to trimming and J lost 6 bases; unmatched junction nucleotides: 13. The germline CDR1 and CDR2 sequences are SNHLY and FYNNEI. The CDR3 coding sequence is TGTGCCAGCAGGACGACAGGACGGGGGGGTGGCGAGCAGTACTTC. Its translation is CASRTTGRGGGEQYF. The full variable domain, its missing parts supplied by reference TRBV2 and TRBJ2-7, is EPEVTQTPSHQVTQMGQEVILRCVPISNHLYFYWYRQILGQKVEFLVSFYNNEISEKSEIFDDQFSVERPDGSNFTLKIRSTKLEDSAMYFCASRTTGRGGGEQYFGPGTRLTVT.

The V and J genes are TRBV7-9 and TRBJ1-5; D is undetermined. The ends were cut back, 4 bases at V and 3 bases at J, with 7 bases in the middle. This CDR3 has 13 residues. From germline, CDR1 is SEHNR and CDR2 FQNEAQ (reference sequence). The CDR3 is CASSSHPNQPQHF. The DNA of the CDR3 is TGTGCCAGCAGCTCACATCCCAATCAGCCCCAGCATTTT.